The clone carrying this TCR beta chain was recorded only once. Its target is not known. The sample originates from a study of PD-1 blockade in classical Hodgkin lymphoma. Stated time point: cycle 4 day 1 (C4D1), after 6 weeks of nivolumab. All patients experienced relapse after autologous stem cell transplantation, and brentuximab vedotin exposure was variable. Study results and caveats: Partial responders and progressors had significantly lower baseline TCR diversity.

Sequencing was performed with immunoSEQ multiplex PCR; in TCRdb, only in-frame clones are kept and a portion is missing. This sample has roughly 94,000 clones; 93% occur once, and the top ten carry 2%. The specimen comprised peripheral blood mononuclear cells (PBMCs), sampled before the fourth cycle of nivolumab. The receptor was isolated from a human donor with classical Hodgkin lymphoma.

CDR3 in DNA: TGTGCCTGGAGTGTAGCGGACTATGGCTACACCTTC. This encodes CAWSVADYGYTF. The rearrangement links TRBV30 to TRBJ1-2, with no clear D. The CDR3 sequence is 12 residues long. V shed 0 bases and J shed 3 bases, with 5 bases lying between them. The germline gives CDR1 GTSNPN, CDR2 SVGIG (reference sequence).